The entry below gives a single T cell receptor (beta chain) sequence along with its context. The CDR3 extends over 15 amino acids. After removal of 3 bases from V and 6 bases from J, the junction contained 6 bases not matched to a gene. From germline, CDR1 is SQVTM and CDR2 ANQGSEA. Measured with immunoSEQ multiplex PCR; TCRdb has only the in-frame clones, and not every one. The repertoire includes over 8,000 clones, 55% to 75% of them detected once, and around 13% sits in the top ten. This entry belongs to a study of T cells in tumors after PD-1 blockade. Study background: Some patients also took daily vismodegib 150 mg during anti-PD-1 treatment.

The chain links TRBV29-1 to TRBJ2-2, with 11 bases fitting TRBD2. This specimen consisted of tumor tissue, obtained after anti-PD-1 treatment. The sequence derives from a human donor with basal cell carcinoma. CDR3 amino acids: CSVDPSGGRAGELFF. The DNA for the CDR3 is TGCAGCGTTGATCCTAGCGGGGGGCGGGCCGGGGAGCTGTTTTTT.